The 32 T cell receptor beta chains reported below all come from one sample, sequenced in a study of T cell clonotyping in hematopoietic cell transplantation. Assay used: immunoSEQ multiplex PCR; TCRdb lists only in-frame clones, some missing. Of around 15,000 clones in the sample, 85% to 90% were seen once. The material sequenced was PBMCs, taken 100 days after allogeneic stem cell transplant. Every receptor here comes from a male patient in his sixties who had an allogeneic stem cell transplant from a related donor, so the T cells may come from the graft donor. Some clones in this sample may be carry-over from other donors' samples.

The chain recombines TRBV27 with TRBJ2-7; 8 nucleotides agree with TRBD1. With V trimmed by 6 bases and J by 3 bases, 7 bases remained unmatched. The germline gives CDR1 MNHEY, CDR2 SMNVEV (reference sequence). This CDR3 is built from 14 residues. The CDR3 nucleotides are TGTGCCAGCAGAAGACAGGGGACCCTCTACGAGCAGTACTTC. Its translation: CASRRQGTLYEQYF.

This chain links TRBV19 with TRBJ1-1, with 7 bases matching TRBD1. The CDR3 runs to 14 residues. Trimming at V came to 6 bases and at J to 0 bases, leaving 4 bases not matched to a gene. Looked up from germline, CDR1 is LNHDA and CDR2 is SQIVND (reference sequence). In nucleotides, the CDR3 is TGTGCCAGTAGGACAGGGTACATGAACACTGAAGCTTTCTTT. As protein: CASRTGYMNTEAFF.

This chain uses TRBV19 with TRBJ2-1; the match to TRBD2 covers 11 bases. CDR3 size: 14 residues. Germline V gives CDR1 LNHDA, CDR2 SQIVND (reference sequence). Trimming took 5 bases from V and 8 from J; bases not matched to a gene: 5. The CDR3 loop is CASSSGLAVHEQFF. CDR3 DNA: TGTGCCAGTAGTTCGGGACTAGCGGTACATGAGCAGTTCTTC. The full variable domain, completed using reference TRBV19 and TRBJ2-1, is DGGITQSPKYLFRKEGQNVTLSCEQNLNHDAMYWYRQDPGQGLRLIYYSQIVNDFQKGDIAEGYSVSREKKESFPLTVTSAQKNPTAFYLCASSSGLAVHEQFFGPGTRLTVL.

This chain joins TRBV6-1 and TRBJ1-2, with TRBD1 identical over 10 bases. The CDR3 runs 14 residues. Trimming cost V 6 bases and J 4 bases; bases outside gene matches: 5. Germline values: CDR1 MNHNS, CDR2 SASEGT. The CDR3 is CASRGTGDFYGYTF. CDR3 coding DNA: TGTGCCAGCAGGGGGACAGGGGATTTCTATGGCTACACCTTC.

V is TRBV11-2 and J is TRBJ1-6; D gene uncertain. Germline V gene sequence: CDR1 SGHAT, CDR2 FQNNGV. CDR3 length: 13 residues. Trimming took off 0 bases at V and 8 bases at J, with 5 bases between the two ends. The CDR3 protein is CASSLEWDSPLHF. The CDR3 nucleotides read TGTGCCAGCAGCTTAGAGTGGGATTCACCCCTCCACTTT. The whole variable domain, filled in from reference TRBV11-2 and TRBJ1-6, reads EAGVAQSPRYKIIEKRQSVAFWCNPISGHATLYWYQQILGQGPKLLIQFQNNGVVDDSQLPKDRFSAERLKGVDSTLKIQPAKLEDSAVYLCASSLEWDSPLHFGNGTRLTVT.

This rearrangement joins TRBV28 to TRBJ2-7; 8 bases fit TRBD1. The CDR3 consists of 15 residues. The V gene's germline CDR1 is MDHEN and CDR2 SYDVKM. J was trimmed by 5 bases and V by 3 bases; bases with no gene match: 9. The CDR3, as DNA: TGTGCCAGCAGTTTTAGCGGACAGGGAGGCAACGAGCAGTACTTC. Its protein product is CASSFSGQGGNEQYF.

This chain connects TRBV11-3 to TRBJ1-4, with 9 bases aligning to TRBD1. Trimming cost V 4 bases and J 8 bases; bases outside gene matches: 8. The CDR3 is 15 residues long. Germline assignment: CDR1 SGHNT and CDR2 YENEEA. The CDR3 DNA reads as TGTGCCAGCAGCTCGCGACAGGGGGATCGAGAAAAACTGTTTTTT. It specifies CASSSRQGDREKLFF.

This clone was counted once. V usage is TRBV7-8 and J usage is TRBJ1-1; D may be TRBD1 (6 bases). Looked up from germline, CDR1 is SGHVS and CDR2 is FQNEAQ. The ends were cut back, 1 base at V and 2 bases at J, with 14 bases in the middle. This CDR3 spans 16 amino acids. CDR3 in amino acids: CASSLVVWTANTEAFF. CDR3 DNA: TGTGCCAGCAGCTTAGTAGTGTGGACAGCCAACACTGAAGCTTTCTTT.

The rearrangement joins TRBV6-5 to TRBJ1-6, with D perhaps matching TRBD1 (5 bases). Germline assignment: CDR1 MNHEY and CDR2 SVGAGI. V lost 6 bases, J lost 7 bases, and 10 bases lay in between. The CDR3 runs to 13 residues. The CDR3 is CASRGRRNSPLHF. DNA for the CDR3: TGTGCCAGCAGGGGGCGCCGAAATTCACCCCTCCACTTT.

The chain links TRBV7-9 to TRBJ2-1; weak D call: TRBD2 (5 bases). In germline, CDR1 is SEHNR, CDR2 FQNEAQ (reference sequence). Trimming left V 3 bases short and J 16 bases short, with 16 bases between. The CDR3 runs to 12 residues. The CDR3 DNA is TGTGCCAGCAGCTTTCTCGGGGTAAATAATTTCTTC. It yields the protein CASSFLGVNNFF. The full variable domain, rest sourced from reference TRBV7-9 and TRBJ2-1, is DTGVSQNPRHKITKRGQNVTFRCDPISEHNRLYWYRQTLGQGPEFLTYFQNEAQLEKSRLLSDRFSAERPKGSFSTLEIQRTEQGDSAMYLCASSFLGVNNFFGPGTRLTVL.

This clone was picked up one time. This chain joins TRBV25-1 and TRBJ2-3; TRBD2 is a possible D gene (5 bases). Germline CDR1 and CDR2: MGHDK and SYGVNS. The CDR3 extends over 14 amino acids. The ends were cut back, 2 bases at V and 0 bases at J, with 6 bases in the middle. DNA of the CDR3: TGTGCCAGCAGTGAACGGACTAGCACAGATACGCAGTATTTT. Translating it yields CASSERTSTDTQYF. Together with reference TRBV25-1 and TRBJ2-3, the CDR3 gives the full variable domain: EADIYQTPRYLVIGTGKKITLECSQTMGHDKMYWYQQDPGMELHLIHYSYGVNSTEKGDLSSESTVSRIRTEHFPLTLESARPSHTSQYLCASSERTSTDTQYFGPGTRLTVL.

V gene TRBV19 combines with J gene TRBJ1-1; unclear D gene. The germline gives CDR1 LNHDA, CDR2 SQIVND (reference sequence). V lost 1 base and J lost 3, with 6 bases in between. The CDR3 is 13 residues long. CDR3 region: CASSIAGDTEAFF. The CDR3 nucleotides read TGTGCCAGTAGTATAGCCGGGGACACTGAAGCTTTCTTT.

The chain couples TRBV6-5 to TRBJ2-5, with D perhaps matching TRBD1 (6 bases). The CDR3 covers 14 residues. Germline V lookup: CDR1 MNHEY, CDR2 SVGAGI. Trimming removed 5 bases at V and 5 bases at J, with 15 bases between. DNA for the CDR3: TGTGCCAGCAGTACTCAACAGGGTGGCGAGACCCAGTACTTC. As protein: CASSTQQGGETQYF.

CDR3 loop: CASSHGVSFRTEAFF. CDR3 nucleotides: TGTGCCAGTAGTCATGGGGTGTCGTTTCGGACTGAAGCTTTCTTT. The rearrangement joins TRBV19 to TRBJ1-1; D is uncertain. Trimming removed 5 bases from V and 5 bases from J, with 18 bases in between. Germline assignment: CDR1 LNHDA and CDR2 SQIVND (reference sequence). The CDR3 extends over 15 amino acids.

This clone has more than one count but fewer than ten. V and J are TRBV5-6 and TRBJ1-2; D not resolved. The CDR3 extends over 15 amino acids. The V end lost 0 bases, the J end lost 7 bases, and 16 bases lay between the germline ends. The germline V gene has CDR1 SGHDT and CDR2 YYEEEE. The CDR3: CASSLGWFAGGGYTF. CDR3 DNA: TGTGCCAGCAGCTTGGGTTGGTTTGCGGGAGGTGGCTACACCTTC.

The CDR3 nucleotides read TGTGCCAGCAGCTCCCAGAACACTGAAGCTTTCTTT. It is translated as CASSSQNTEAFF. V is TRBV5-4 and J is TRBJ1-1; no firm D call. Germline V gene sequence: CDR1 SGHNT, CDR2 YYREEE (reference sequence). This CDR3 has 12 residues. V was cut by 3 bases and J by 1 base, with 4 bases left in between.

The chain joins TRBV9 to TRBJ2-3; D uncertain. The CDR3 extends over 12 amino acids. Trimming pared 4 bases from V and 2 bases from J, leaving 5 bases between. Germline CDR1 reads SGDLS; CDR2 reads YYNGEE. The CDR3 here is CASSITTDTQYF. The CDR3 DNA sequence: TGTGCCAGCAGCATCACCACAGATACGCAGTATTTT. Combining the CDR3 with reference TRBV9 and TRBJ2-3 gives the whole variable domain DSGVTQTPKHLITATGQRVTLRCSPRSGDLSVYWYQQSLDQGLQFLIQYYNGEERAKGNILERFSAQQFPDLHSELNLSSLELGDSALYFCASSITTDTQYFGPGTRLTVL.

The chain joins TRBV19 to TRBJ1-6; 7 bases are a match to TRBD1. J lost 10 bases, V lost 6 bases, and 12 bases had no gene match. Germline V CDR1 and CDR2: LNHDA, SQIVND (reference sequence). The CDR3 runs to 15 residues. CDR3 coding DNA: TGTGCCAGTAGCCCCACAGGGGCTCTAGGATCACCCCTCCACTTT. Translated: CASSPTGALGSPLHF.

The chain is built from TRBV6-5 and TRBJ1-6; D remains ambiguous. Deletions cut 2 bases from V and 14 bases from J, with 13 bases between. From germline, CDR1 is MNHEY and CDR2 SVGAGI. This CDR3 spans 13 amino acids. The CDR3 DNA sequence: TGTGCCAGCAGTTACGGATTGGGTGAGGCCCTCCACTTT. It codes for CASSYGLGEALHF.

The rearrangement uses TRBV7-7 and TRBJ2-1; no clear D gene. CDR1 SSHAT and CDR2 FNYEAQ come from the germline V gene (reference sequence). Trimming took 0 bases from V and 2 from J, leaving 17 bases between them. The CDR3 has 18 residues. CDR3 nucleotides: TGTGCCAGCAGCTTAGCGCTCCCGAATAGGCTGGCCTACAATGAGCAGTTCTTC. Its translation is CASSLALPNRLAYNEQFF. The complete variable domain, with remaining parts taken from reference TRBV7-7 and TRBJ2-1, reads GAGVSQSPRYKVTKRGQDVTLRCDPISSHATLYWYQQALGQGPEFLTYFNYEAQPDKSGLPSDRFSAERPEGSISTLTIQRTEQRDSAMYRCASSLALPNRLAYNEQFFGPGTRLTVL.

The V and J genes are TRBV19 and TRBJ2-2; TRBD2 agrees at 8 bases. The CDR3 is made up of 16 amino acids. The V segment lost 1 base and the J segment 6 bases; nucleotides outside the gene matches: 7. Germline V gene data show CDR1 as LNHDA and CDR2 as SQIVND (reference sequence). CDR3 loop: CASSIGRTSLSGELFF. CDR3 nucleotides: TGTGCCAGTAGTATAGGAAGGACTAGCTTGTCCGGGGAGCTGTTTTTT.

The CDR3 DNA reads TGTGCCAGCAGCCAAGACGAAGGAGGGGGAAACACCATATATTTT. This codes for CASSQDEGGGNTIYF. The chain carries TRBV14 and TRBJ1-3; D unclear. This CDR3 spans 15 amino acids. CDR1 is SGHDN and CDR2 is FVKESK in the germline V gene. Trimming shortened V by 0 bases and J by 4 bases, and 10 bases separated the two germline ends.

The CDR3 region has the DNA TGTGCCAGCAGCGCCGGGACAGCCGTCGGGGAGCAGTACTTC. Its protein is CASSAGTAVGEQYF. The chain is built from TRBV9 and TRBJ2-7; 7 bases are shared with TRBD1. Germline lookup yields CDR1 SGDLS and CDR2 YYNGEE. Germline trimming cut 3 bases from V and 7 bases from J; bases unmatched to any gene: 10. The CDR3 runs to 14 residues. Supplemented by reference TRBV9 and TRBJ2-7, the full variable domain reads DSGVTQTPKHLITATGQRVTLRCSPRSGDLSVYWYQQSLDQGLQFLIQYYNGEERAKGNILERFSAQQFPDLHSELNLSSLELGDSALYFCASSAGTAVGEQYFGPGTRLTVT.

This chain uses TRBV6-4 with TRBJ1-1; a weak D match, TRBD1 (6 bases). CDR3 length equals 12 residues. Germline loops: CDR1 MRHNA, CDR2 SNTAGT. V was shortened by 6 bases and J by 6 bases, with 11 bases between the two germline ends. The CDR3 nucleotides are TGTGCCAGCAGGGGAGCAGGGGCTGAAGCTTTCTTT. It translates to CASRGAGAEAFF.

The J gene is TRBJ1-6, the V gene TRBV5-1; D not certain. CDR3 length equals 14 residues. The V gene's germline CDR1 is SGHRS and CDR2 YFSETQ. V gave up 0 bases and J gave up 7 bases, with 8 bases separating them. The CDR3 region has the DNA TGCGCCAGCAGCTTGGTCATGGGAAATTCACCCCTCCACTTT. Translation: CASSLVMGNSPLHF.

This clone occurred once. The chain is built from TRBV9 and TRBJ2-7; 8 bases fit TRBD1. Trimming took 1 base from V and 4 from J; bases not matched to a gene: 4. Looked up from germline, CDR1 is SGDLS and CDR2 is YYNGEE. The CDR3 sequence is 14 residues long. CDR3 sequence reads: CASSVTGGKYEQYF. In nucleotides, the CDR3 is TGTGCCAGCAGCGTAACAGGGGGAAAATACGAGCAGTACTTC. Full variable domain (rest looked up from reference TRBV9 and TRBJ2-7): DSGVTQTPKHLITATGQRVTLRCSPRSGDLSVYWYQQSLDQGLQFLIQYYNGEERAKGNILERFSAQQFPDLHSELNLSSLELGDSALYFCASSVTGGKYEQYFGPGTRLTVT.

The gene calls are TRBV19 and TRBJ2-2; D gene unclear. V was pared by 5 bases and J by 6 bases, with 31 bases between. CDR3 length: 20 residues. Germline V gene lookup returns CDR1 LNHDA and CDR2 SQIVND (reference sequence). The CDR3 DNA reads TGTGCCAGTAGTTTCATTTTCGGGTCAGCGCCCGGTCTATTTTCCGGGGAGCTGTTTTTT. This codes for CASSFIFGSAPGLFSGELFF.

The rearrangement joins TRBV7-2 to TRBJ2-1; the D gene is possibly TRBD2 (7 bases). The CDR3 sequence is 14 residues long. Trimming removed 7 bases from V and 5 bases from J, with 15 bases in between. CDR1 and CDR2 from the germline V gene are SGHTA and FQGNSA. CDR3 in DNA: TGTGCCAGCATCCAAGGGGGGGTCCACAATGAGCAGTTCTTC. It specifies CASIQGGVHNEQFF.

The J gene is TRBJ1-2, the V gene TRBV28; maybe TRBD1 (5 bases). Germline-derived CDR1 and CDR2 are MDHEN and SYDVKM. The ends were cut back, 7 bases at V and 4 bases at J, with 7 bases in the middle. This CDR3 is built from 11 residues. CDR3 sequence reads: CASNRGYGYTF. The CDR3 bases are TGTGCCAGCAATAGGGGCTATGGCTACACCTTC.

V is TRBV6-1 and J is TRBJ1-5; 7 nucleotides align to TRBD1. The CDR3 runs to 18 residues. Germline values: CDR1 MNHNS, CDR2 SASEGT. V shed 2 bases, J shed 1 base, and the junction held 11 bases outside the gene matches. CDR3 amino acids: CASSEYKAGGVSNQPQHF. CDR3 sequence (DNA): TGTGCCAGCAGTGAATATAAGGCAGGGGGTGTGAGCAATCAGCCCCAGCATTTT.

This sequence joins TRBV9 and TRBJ2-1; D might be TRBD1 (6 bases). V was trimmed by 3 bases and J by 8 bases, leaving 21 bases between them. Per germline, CDR1 SGDLS and CDR2 YYNGEE. This CDR3 spans 16 amino acids. CDR3 sequence (DNA): TGTGCCAGCAGCGGGGTGGACAGCCAACCCAGGCATGAGCAGTTCTTC. Amino acid sequence: CASSGVDSQPRHEQFF.

The chain combines TRBV29-1 with TRBJ2-2, with 9 bases identical to TRBD2. V lost 2 bases and J lost 6; bases outside the gene matches: 7. CDR1 SQVTM and CDR2 ANQGSEA come from the germline V gene. The CDR3 consists of 15 residues. In DNA form, the CDR3 reads TGCAGCGTTGAATGGAGCCTAGCGGGGCCCGGGGAGCTGTTTTTT. Encoded protein: CSVEWSLAGPGELFF.